A selection of T cell receptor beta chains follows, all from one sample in a study of cytomegalovirus exposure and HLA in healthy donors. Libraries were prepared by immunoSEQ multiplex PCR; TCRdb keeps only in-frame clonotypes and omits some of them. The repertoire consists of fewer than 150,000 clones, with approximately 70% occurring once and the leading ten covering around 15%. Sequencing was carried out using PBMCs. Receptor source: a human donor in good health. Each CDR3 is given with its conserved first and last residue. The D gene is left open where the match is weak. Only part of the rows carry a size: once, few, many, or a class if the clone is expanded.

>-|TRBD2|TRBV4-1|TRBJ2-3
TGCGCCAGCAGCCAAGCGGGAGGAACTAGCGGGTGGGGGGATACGCAGTATTTT
CASSQAGGTSGWGDTQYF
>-|-|TRBV5-8|TRBJ2-7
TGTGCCAGCAGCTTGGTTAATTCCTACGAGCAGTACTTC
CASSLVNSYEQYF
>-|-|TRBV4-1|TRBJ1-2
TGCGCCAGCAGCCAGACCCAAACAGGAAGCGGCTACACCTTC
CASSQTQTGSGYTF
>-|-|TRBV2|TRBJ2-5
TGTGCCAGCAGTGAAGCGCTAGGGGGTCAGACCCAGTACTTC
CASSEALGGQTQYF
>once|-|TRBV10-3|TRBJ1-5
TGTGCCATCAGTGACCAGACCGGGTGGTCCCAGCATTTT
CAISDQTGWSQHF
>-|TRBD2|TRBV5-1|TRBJ2-1
TGCGCCAGCAGCTTGGCCACTAGCGGGCCTTACAATGAGCAGTTCTTC
CASSLATSGPYNEQFF
>-|-|TRBV9|TRBJ2-7
TGTGCCAGCAGCCCATCCCCCTACTACGAGCAGTACTTC
CASSPSPYYEQYF
>-|TRBD2|TRBV29-1|TRBJ2-1
TGCAGCGTTTCTACTAGCGGGGGCTACAATGAGCAGTTCTTC
CSVSTSGGYNEQFF
>few|-|TRBV19|TRBJ1-3
TGTGCCAGTAGTCCCCAGGAAGGCTCTGGAAACACCATATATTTT
CASSPQEGSGNTIYF
>-|-|TRBV9|TRBJ2-3
TGTGCCAGCAGCGTTATTGGCACAGATACGCAGTATTTT
CASSVIGTDTQYF
>-|TRBD2|TRBV28|TRBJ2-7
TGTGCCAGCACCTCTTGGGGGGGAAAGGGCGAGCAGTACTTC
CASTSWGGKGEQYF
>-|-|TRBV5-1|TRBJ2-5
TGCGCCAGCACGGGAAGCCGGGCTAAAGAGACCCAGTACTTC
CASTGSRAKETQYF
>-|TRBD2|TRBV28|TRBJ2-7
TGTGCCAGCAGTTTTCAGGGACTAGCGGGGGACGAGCAGTACTTC
CASSFQGLAGDEQYF
>-|TRBD2|TRBV5-5|TRBJ2-1
TGTGCCAGCAGCTCCGGGACTAGCGACTACAATGAGCAGTTCTTC
CASSSGTSDYNEQFF
>-|TRBD2|TRBV7-3|TRBJ2-1
TGTGCCAGCAGCTCTTTCGGGGGGGGAAATTACAATGAGCAGTTCTTC
CASSSFGGGNYNEQFF
>-|-|TRBV5-1|TRBJ2-5
TGCGCCAGCAGCTTACAGGAGACCCAGTACTTC
CASSLQETQYF
>-|-|TRBV6-1|TRBJ2-3
TGTGCCAGCAGTGAAGTAGGAGGGAGCACAGATACGCAGTATTTT
CASSEVGGSTDTQYF
>-|-|TRBV6-5|TRBJ2-2
TGTGCCAGCAGTTACTCGAGGGCCGGGGAGCTGTTTTTT
CASSYSRAGELFF
>-|-|TRBV27|TRBJ2-7
TGTGCCAGCAGTTTATCGGTTAGCTACGAGCAGTACTTC
CASSLSVSYEQYF
>-|-|TRBV6-4|TRBJ2-7
TGTGCCAGCAGTGACTCGAGAGGAGAGCTGAGGTACGAGCAGTACTTC
CASSDSRGELRYEQYF
>-|TRBD1|TRBV5-1|TRBJ2-1
TGCGCCAGCAGCAACGACAGGGGAAACTACAATGAGCAGTTCTTC
CASSNDRGNYNEQFF
>few|TRBD2|TRBV9|TRBJ2-5
TGTGCCAGCAGTGGAGCGGGGGAGAGAGAGACCCAGTACTTC
CASSGAGERETQYF
>-|TRBD2|TRBV9|TRBJ2-7
TGTGCCAGCAGCATAGACCTAGCGGGAGGTAGCGAGCAGTACTTC
CASSIDLAGGSEQYF
>few|TRBD2|TRBV30|TRBJ2-3
TGTGCCTGGAGCACCCGGGGCGGGAGGCCCACAGATACGCAGTATTTT
CAWSTRGGRPTDTQYF
>-|TRBD2|TRBV11-2|TRBJ2-1
TGTGCCAGCAGCGGCACTAGCGAGCTATACAATGAGCAGTTCTTC
CASSGTSELYNEQFF
>-|-|TRBV7-9|TRBJ1-3
TGTGCCAGCAGCTTAGAAAGGGGCTTGGAAAACACCATATATTTT
CASSLERGLENTIYF
>-|-|TRBV2|TRBJ2-7
TGTGCCAGCAGTGAAATGGGGGCTACCTACGAGCAGTACTTC
CASSEMGATYEQYF
>-|-|TRBV15|TRBJ2-7
TGTGCCACCAGCAGAGATCTGGCCGTTTACACCTACGAGCAGTACTTC
CATSRDLAVYTYEQYF
>-|TRBD1|TRBV5-1|TRBJ2-7
TGCGCCAGCAGCTTGGGCGGGACAGGGCTCGGCGAGCAGTACTTC
CASSLGGTGLGEQYF